This T cell receptor (beta chain) was recovered during a study of T-cell reconstitution after alpha-beta-depleted transplantation in children. Study-wide points: Alpha-beta T cells about two months after transplant reportedly derived from several hundred expanded graft clones. One year after transplant, T-cell counts and diversity came mostly from newly produced T cells.

The CDR3 loop spans 14 amino acids. From germline, CDR1 is SGDLS and CDR2 YYNGEE. A note on this clonotype: Antigen: not known. A read error is possible here, since a much larger clone lies one base away.

Unique molecular identifiers were used in preparing the TCRbeta library. TCRdb passed the PCR reads through MiXCR, listing each CDR3 protein once. The repertoire consists of 110,000 or so distinct CDR3 sequences, with about 6.4% occurring once and the leading ten covering roughly 25%. The input for sequencing was PBMCs, mostly from graft donor cells, taken 360 days after TCRalphabeta/CD19-depleted stem cell transplant. This TCR derives from a male patient under 10 years old who had a stem cell transplant for acute lymphoblastic leukemia, so the T cells may come from the graft donor. This rearrangement joins TRBV9 to TRBJ2-3; possibly TRBD1 or TRBD2 for D (5 bases each). The CDR3 here is CASSVLSRGDMQYF. CDR3 DNA: TGTGCCAGCAGCGTACTCTCCCGAGGGGATATGCAGTATTTT.